These T cell receptor beta chains were read from a single sample in a study of blood T cells in healthy people across ages. TCRdb reprocessed the 5' RACE reads with MiXCR, giving one entry per CDR3 protein. Of about 730,000 distinct CDR3 sequences listed, around 40% were seen once; the top ten hold 20%. What was sequenced was blood. These receptors all come from a woman aged 55-69 years in good health. The CDR3 runs from the conserved cysteine through the conserved F or W. D genes are given only for firm matches. The size field is filled for only some rows; it gives once, few, many or a size class.

j_gene	len	v_gene	abundance	d_gene	CDR3nt	CDR3aa
TRBJ2-3	15	TRBV21-1	.	.	TGTGCCAGCAGCCCCCGGACAGGGGCCACAGATACGCAGTATTTT	CASSPRTGATDTQYF
TRBJ2-1	14	TRBV7-2	.	TRBD2	TGTGCCAGCCTTTGGGCGGGAGGGGAAAATGAGCAGTTCTTC	CASLWAGGENEQFF
TRBJ2-1	16	TRBV7-2	.	TRBD2	TGTGCCAGCAGCCCCCTAGCGGGAGCTGGGTACAATGAGCAGTTCTTC	CASSPLAGAGYNEQFF
TRBJ1-2	14	TRBV29-1	once	.	TGCAGCGTTGGCGGGACACCAAACTTCCATGGCTACACCTTC	CSVGGTPNFHGYTF
TRBJ2-1	13	TRBV20-1	.	TRBD2	TGCAGTGCTAGCGGGACTAGCGGGAGTGGGCAGTTCTTC	CSASGTSGSGQFF
TRBJ2-7	15	TRBV2	few	.	TGTGCCAGCAGCGAAAGAGGGCGGGGCAACAATGAGCAGTACTTC	CASSERGRGNNEQYF
TRBJ2-7	15	TRBV7-2	few	TRBD2	TGTGCCAGCAGCTCTAGCGGGGGGTCCTACAATGAGCAGTACTTC	CASSSSGGSYNEQYF
TRBJ1-5	14	TRBV29-1	.	TRBD1	TGCAGCGTTTCCCGGGACAGGGGGAATCAGCCCCAGCATTTT	CSVSRDRGNQPQHF
TRBJ1-2	14	TRBV28	.	TRBD1	TGTGCCAGCAGGCCCGAGACAGGGATCTATGGCTACACCTTC	CASRPETGIYGYTF
TRBJ2-3	16	TRBV20-1	.	.	TGCAGTGCTAGAGATAGGAGCGGAGGAAACACAGATACGCAGTATTTT	CSARDRSGGNTDTQYF
TRBJ1-2	12	TRBV21-1	.	.	TGTGCCAGCAGCAAAGAGGAGCTCGACTACACCTTC	CASSKEELDYTF
TRBJ2-1	14	TRBV11-2	.	TRBD1	TGTGCCAGCAGCTTAGCGACAGGGGCGGATGAGCAGTTCTTC	CASSLATGADEQFF
TRBJ2-5	13	TRBV4-3	few	.	TGCGCCAGCAGCCAAGATACCGAAGAGACCCAGTACTTC	CASSQDTEETQYF
TRBJ1-5	18	TRBV4-3	few	.	TGCGCCAGCAGCCAAGATCCGCGGAGGAGTTATAGCAATCAGCCCCAGCATTTT	CASSQDPRRSYSNQPQHF
TRBJ2-7	16	TRBV4-3	.	.	TGCGCCAGCAGCCAAGTTCGGGGAACACAAACCTACGAGCAGTACTTC	CASSQVRGTQTYEQYF
TRBJ2-7	14	TRBV10-3	many	.	TGTGCCATCAGTGAGTCGTCGGGGGACTACGAGCAGTACTTC	CAISESSGDYEQYF
TRBJ2-5	11	TRBV29-1	many	TRBD1	TGCAGCGTTGGACAGGGGGAGACCCAGTACTTC	CSVGQGETQYF
TRBJ2-1	15	TRBV6-2/TRBV6-3	.	.	TGTGCCAGCACCGACCAGGGTCCAGACTACAATGAGCAGTTCTTC	CASTDQGPDYNEQFF
TRBJ2-3	20	TRBV7-9	few	.	TGTGCCAGCAGCTTAGGGGGGGCGACAGGTGGACTCGGCGGGCCAGATACGCAGTATTTT	CASSLGGATGGLGGPDTQYF
TRBJ2-3	17	TRBV4-1	.	.	TGCGCCAGCAGCCAAGATCCGGCAGGGGGGCACACAGATACGCAGTATTTT	CASSQDPAGGHTDTQYF
TRBJ2-3	14	TRBV10-3	few	.	TGTGCCATCGCCGACACCGGGGGTGGAGATACGCAGTATTTT	CAIADTGGGDTQYF
TRBJ2-3	16	TRBV7-2	few	TRBD2	TGTGCCAGCAGCTTAGCGCGGGGGGCGGTCACAGATACGCAGTATTTT	CASSLARGAVTDTQYF
TRBJ2-7	15	TRBV7-2	.	TRBD1	TGTGCCAGCAGCTTAGGGGGACAGGGCGTCTACGAGCAGTACTTC	CASSLGGQGVYEQYF
TRBJ2-5	15	TRBV7-2	.	.	TGTGCCAGCAGCTTAGTGGTGGCGGGGTGGGAGACCCAGTACTTC	CASSLVVAGWETQYF
TRBJ2-1	14	TRBV7-8	few	TRBD1	TGTGCCAGCAACGAGCAGGGGGCGAACAATGAGCAGTTCTTC	CASNEQGANNEQFF
TRBJ2-1	13	TRBV10-3	.	TRBD1	TGTGCCAGTACCGGGACAGGGGAGTACGAGCAGTTCTTC	CASTGTGEYEQFF
TRBJ2-5	14	TRBV20-1	.	TRBD2	TGCAGTGCTAGAAGCGGGGGCCCCAGCGAGACCCAGTACTTC	CSARSGGPSETQYF
TRBJ2-1	14	TRBV7-9	few	.	TGTGCCAGCAGCTTACGGGCCTCTGATAGTGAGCAGTTCTTC	CASSLRASDSEQFF
TRBJ2-2	13	TRBV5-4	.	TRBD1	TGTGCCTCCAGCCCCACAGGGGCCGGGGAGCTGTTTTTT	CASSPTGAGELFF
TRBJ2-7	13	TRBV27	.	.	TGTGCCAGCAGTTTCGGCATTACCTACGAGCAGTACTTC	CASSFGITYEQYF
TRBJ2-1	15	TRBV3-1	few	.	TGTGCCAGCAGCCAGGACTTCTACTCCTACAATGAGCAGTTCTTC	CASSQDFYSYNEQFF
TRBJ2-3	15	TRBV2	.	TRBD1	TGTGCCAGCAGTGCCGGGACAGGGTACACAGATACGCAGTATTTT	CASSAGTGYTDTQYF
TRBJ2-1	12	TRBV29-1	.	.	TGCAGCGTTGTATTGGGGTCTATTGAGCAGTTCTTC	CSVVLGSIEQFF
TRBJ2-1	13	TRBV20-1	.	TRBD2	TGCAGTGCTTGGACTAGCGGGATGAATGAGCGGTTCTTC	CSAWTSGMNERFF
TRBJ2-1	14	TRBV28	.	.	TGTGCCAGCAGTTTAAGCGGGTCCACCTACGAGCAGTTCTTC	CASSLSGSTYEQFF
TRBJ2-1	15	TRBV7-9	.	.	TGTGCCACCAGCGTCACGGGACCTAGGAACAATGAGCAGTTCTTC	CATSVTGPRNNEQFF
TRBJ2-3	15	TRBV24-1	few	TRBD1	TGTGCCACCAGTGATACCGGGACAGGTGGGAGTACGCAGTATTTT	CATSDTGTGGSTQYF
TRBJ2-2	14	TRBV29-1	few	.	TGCAGCGCTGGATGGGGGGCGGGCACCGGGGAGCTGTTTTTT	CSAGWGAGTGELFF
TRBJ2-1	13	TRBV11-2	.	.	TGTGCCAGCAGCTCCCCGGGGAGGAATGAGCAGTTCTTC	CASSSPGRNEQFF
TRBJ2-5	15	TRBV27	many	.	TGTGCCAGCAGGCCTTCGACAGGCCCCCAAGAGACCCAGTACTTC	CASRPSTGPQETQYF
TRBJ2-1	14	TRBV25-1	.	.	TGTGCCAGCAGTGTGATGGGAGATTACAATGAGCAGTTCTTC	CASSVMGDYNEQFF
TRBJ2-3	16	TRBV19	few	.	TGTGCCAGTAGTATCTGGACCGGGGTGTGGACAGATACGCAGTATTTT	CASSIWTGVWTDTQYF
TRBJ1-5	14	TRBV12-3/TRBV12-4	.	TRBD1	TGTGCCAGCAGTTTAGAGGGGGCCCAATCGCCCCAGCATTTT	CASSLEGAQSPQHF
TRBJ2-5	17	TRBV7-3	few	TRBD2	TGTGCCAGCAGCTTAAAGGGAGCGGGGGGGCTAAAAGAGACCCAGTACTTC	CASSLKGAGGLKETQYF
TRBJ1-4	15	TRBV11-2	.	.	TGTGCCAGCAGCGTACGGGGGCGCATTAATGAAAAACTGTTTTTT	CASSVRGRINEKLFF